This T cell receptor (beta chain) was profiled in a study of cytomegalovirus exposure and HLA in healthy donors (TCRdb year 2017). A note on the overall study: An earlier analysis of 587 of the donors reported more than 250 Gb of sequence data and about 100 million unique TCR beta sequences from 190 million or so T cells. Every discovery cohort repertoire had been produced on one sequencing platform. Alongside the repertoire data, information on donor age, sex, ethnicity and CMV serostatus was compiled. Rather than drawing on any new phenotypic data, the later analysis identified candidate immune exposures from TCR beta sequences and the way those sequences occurred across donors. The T cell repertoires of 666 subjects were profiled by immunosequencing and related to cytomegalovirus serostatus. Genome-wide SNP genotypes for about three fifths of the 666 donors were used in a later genetic analysis, which treated that subset as a discovery cohort. A separate validation cohort of roughly 130 different subjects was used in addition to the 666-subject first cohort. To decide whether each TCR beta V gene segment behaved as functional or pseudogenic, an earlier analysis of some 570 of the donors relied on high-throughput TCR beta sequencing. Of the approximately 400 genotyped donors, around 81% fell in the genetic ancestry cluster associated with self-reported Caucasian donors. In a later analysis, previously published TCR beta repertoires from more than 500 donors were re-analyzed and high-resolution HLA genotyping was added so that TCR occurrence patterns could be studied. An early release covering some 640 HLA-typed donors comprised about 320 gigabases of sequencing data and tens of millions of unique TCR sequences. The study combined high-throughput TCR immunosequencing, statistical association of individual TCRs with disease status, and machine learning to predict cytomegalovirus infection status. Roughly five DR-DQ haplotypes were treated as single units for association and clustering because of strong linkage in the cohort. Among 398 genotyped donors of the cohort, an average of about 240,000 unique TCR beta nucleotide sequences were sequenced per donor, roughly 20% of them non-productive. The aim of the study was to test whether cataloging public T cell receptors could identify signatures of past pathogen exposure. Typing coverage varied by locus: roughly 620-640 donors for A, B, C, DRB1 and DQB1; roughly 500 for DQA1; nearly 610 for DPA1; around 490 for DPB1. Both class I and class II loci were covered by HLA typing, at four-digit resolution. The full study reports these points: Because HLA typing was missing for some donors at each locus, association tests included only the typed subset. A later genetic analysis reported fewer N-insertions in productive TCRs among donors in an Asian-associated ancestry cluster than the roughly 620-donor mean. At a false discovery rate of 0.05, a later analysis linked 15,000 to 20,000 TCR beta sequences to specific HLA alleles. A further reported finding was that TCR beta sequences accurately predicted the HLA-A and HLA-B alleles for most subjects in the first cohort. Presence/absence analyses assumed roughly uniform sequencing depth across donors, an assumption that may not hold. Correlated functional status among segregating V segments might be attributable to linkage disequilibrium, but an unknown experimental factor could not be ruled out. According to a later analysis, TCR association rates differed among HLA loci, with DRB1 alleles showing the most associated TCRs and HLA-C alleles showing the fewest. In the study, 150 to 200 TCR beta chains were listed as associated with cytomegalovirus. Compared with equally common non-associated chains, HLA-associated TCR beta chains in a later analysis were more clonally expanded and had lower generation probabilities. Because counts were too low, seventeen rarely observed V segments, including chromosome 9 orphons, were left out of the earlier analysis of 500 to 650 of the donors. When HLA alleles, especially DR and DQ, strongly co-occurred, attributing TCR associations to individual alleles was difficult. Because the 87-base-pair reads could not distinguish some IMGT-functional V segments, including TRBV6-2 and TRBV6-3, those segments were excluded. In a later analysis, most CMV-associated TCR beta chains were found to appear HLA-restricted, with HLA associations seemingly driven largely by CMV exposure. While some public TCRs were present in many individuals, most TCR sequences turned up only very rarely across donors. A cluster of highly shared sequence variants was judged likely to be a technical artifact of the sequencing pipeline. In an earlier analysis of a few hundred of the donors, most TCR beta V segments were observed in productive rearrangements about 87% or about 30% of the time, broadly matching IMGT annotations. This cohort had only TCR beta chains sequenced, and the lack of alpha or paired-chain data limited which features could be detected. Cytomegalovirus status was reported to be diagnosed by the classifier with high specificity and sensitivity in both the original and validation cohorts. Several of the top co-occurrence clusters appeared to be linked to parvovirus B19, influenza, CMV and Epstein-Barr virus, according to a later analysis. V-gene and J-gene trimming of TCR beta chains was associated with a missense DCLRE1C variant in a later genetic analysis, and the association was replicated in an independent cohort. In vitro tests confirmed that a few of the cytomegalovirus-associated TCR beta chains recognize cytomegalovirus antigens. The authors suggested that the approach could potentially be extended to other disease states and immunological phenotypes. Immune exposure information for the cohort was limited to CMV serostatus.

About this clone itself: The target of this receptor is not known. The input lacks base qualities; no much larger clone sits a single base away.

The library relied on the immunoSEQ multiplex PCR assay. The multiplex PCR relied on a mix of 60 forward primers for TCR Vbeta segments and 13 reverse primers for TCR Jbeta segments. A multiplex PCR assay on genomic DNA amplified the CDR3 region of rearranged TCR beta genes. The Illumina HiSeq System was used to sequence the amplified TCR beta libraries as 87-base-pair reads. On the study's bioinformatics: A later analysis counted some 80 million unique TCR beta chains across the approximately 700 repertoires, and some 11 million of these chains were shared by at least two donors. Raw reads were error-corrected and collapsed into unique sequences with a nearest-neighbor algorithm that merged closely related sequences to remove PCR and sequencing errors. Alignment of CDR3 sequences to IMGT reference sequences was used to assign V, D and J gene segments. For a sequence to be retained, at least a six-nucleotide match to both a V gene segment and a J gene segment was required. A rearrangement was called productive if the CDR3 had no stop codons and remained in frame with V and J, and every other rearrangement was called non-productive. Following IMGT convention, CDR3 was defined as the stretch from the second conserved V-encoded cysteine up to the conserved J-encoded phenylalanine. Sequences without an unambiguous match to a single V gene segment were excluded from the earlier analysis of 450 to 650 of the donors. In an earlier analysis of around 600 of the donors, V segments were called functional above 56.7% productive rearrangements and were called segregating when the between-donor standard deviation exceeded 5%. To diagnose cytomegalovirus status from the catalog of TCR beta chain sequences, a statistical classification framework was built. In a later analysis, V and J genes were assigned by comparing TCR nucleotide sequences against IMGT/GENE-DB human TR gene sequences. The TCRdist pipeline was used in a later analysis to assign CDR3 sequences and most-parsimonious VDJ recombination scenarios. In a later analysis, each TCR beta chain was defined by its CDR3 amino acid sequence together with its V-gene family, and reads without a unique V-gene family were excluded. In a later analysis, 500 to 650 highly shared, low-generation-probability nucleotide sequences were removed to address suspected cross-contamination and a sequencing artifact. A later analysis calculated a clonal expansion index for each public chain from normalized within-repertoire ranks of inferred template counts. Generation probabilities in a later analysis came from a VDJ recombination model fitted to out-of-frame rearrangements, and those results were checked against IGoR. In a later analysis, hypergeometric tests were used to score TCR-TCR, TCR-HLA and TCR-CMV co-occurrence, with a repertoire-size bias correction applied to TCR pairs. A later analysis estimated false discovery rates by permuting HLA or CMV assignments 20 times. In a later analysis, co-occurring TCRs were grouped with DBSCAN, and TCRdist sequence similarity was added when clustering was performed within HLA-allele-positive subsets. For co-occurrence clustering, repertoires with fewer than 30,000 or more than 120,000 public chains were excluded, along with 4 to 6 repertoires with anomalous nucleotide sharing. TCRdb limited this immuneACCESS table to in-frame rearrangements with V and J called. A share of clones is missing; checked studies link under half to unresolved V genes, and the rest is unexplained. D and trimming were read from the DNA, whereas the V and J calls and clone size are those reported in that table. The sample table contains 150,000 or so clones; only one count was recorded for 60% to 85% of them. The top ten hold 3% to 4% of the sample.

Looking up the germline V gene (reference sequence) yields CDR1 SEHNR and CDR2 FQNEAQ. Trimming at the junction amounts to 4 bases on V and 8 bases on J, and the germline ends lie 14 bases apart. The CDR3, from cysteine to phenylalanine, totals 14 residues. Only the CDR3 portion is preserved as DNA: 42 bases, with reading frame beginning at the first base. The cohort comprised around 690 healthy bone marrow donors. All cohort members were sampled while nominally healthy, although unrecorded immune exposures were likely present. The donor was CMV seronegative and was included in the group of about 400 seronegative cohort members. A peripheral blood sample was collected from each donor, and TCR beta sequencing was performed on peripheral blood mononuclear cells. Genomic DNA extraction from the blood cell samples was performed with the Qiagen DNeasy Blood Extraction Kit.

This TCR came from a woman in her thirties or forties in good health and CMV-seronegative. The specimen sequenced was PBMCs. This chain joins TRBV7-9 to TRBJ1-4, with the D gene too uncertain to name. The DNA sequence is given as TGTGCCAGCAGCTCGACGACGGGAGGGGAAAAACTGTTTTTT. It encodes CASSSTTGGEKLFF.